The entry below describes one T cell receptor beta chain. With 6 bases removed from V and 3 bases from J, the gap between germline ends came to 18 bases. This CDR3 has 15 amino acids. Germline loops: CDR1 LNHDA, CDR2 SQIVND (reference sequence). This sample stems from a study of shared clonotypes between healthy human individuals. Sequenced by immunoSEQ multiplex PCR; TCRdb stores in-frame clones only, minus some. The sample shows about 2.3 million clones, about 90% of them seen only once. Sample: naive CD4+ T cells from PBMCs. Subset meaning: CD45RA+ positively selected. The clonotype was recovered from a man younger than 30 in good health. Some clones in this sample may be carry-over from other donors' samples. V and J are TRBV19 and TRBJ2-7, with a possible D match to TRBD2 (5 bases). The CDR3 nucleotides read TGTGCCAGTAGATCCCTCGTGGGAGCACTCTACGAGCAGTACTTC. It encodes CASRSLVGALYEQYF.